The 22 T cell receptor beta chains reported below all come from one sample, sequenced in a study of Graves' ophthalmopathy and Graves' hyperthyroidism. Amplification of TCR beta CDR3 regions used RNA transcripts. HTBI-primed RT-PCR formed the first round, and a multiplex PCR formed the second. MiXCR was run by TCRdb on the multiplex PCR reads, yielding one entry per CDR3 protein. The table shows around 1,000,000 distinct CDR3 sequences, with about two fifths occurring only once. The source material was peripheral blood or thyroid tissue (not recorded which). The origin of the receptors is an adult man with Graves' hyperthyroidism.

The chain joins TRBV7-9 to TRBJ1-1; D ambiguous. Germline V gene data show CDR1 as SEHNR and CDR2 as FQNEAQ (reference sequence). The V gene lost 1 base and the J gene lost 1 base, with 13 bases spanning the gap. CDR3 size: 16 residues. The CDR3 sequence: CASSLGGRAANTEAFF. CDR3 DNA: TGTGCCAGCAGCTTAGGCGGGAGGGCAGCGAACACTGAAGCTTTCTTT. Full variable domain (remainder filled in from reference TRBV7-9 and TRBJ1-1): DTGVSQNPRHKITKRGQNVTFRCDPISEHNRLYWYRQTLGQGPEFLTYFQNEAQLEKSRLLSDRFSAERPKGSFSTLEIQRTEQGDSAMYLCASSLGGRAANTEAFFGQGTRLTVV.

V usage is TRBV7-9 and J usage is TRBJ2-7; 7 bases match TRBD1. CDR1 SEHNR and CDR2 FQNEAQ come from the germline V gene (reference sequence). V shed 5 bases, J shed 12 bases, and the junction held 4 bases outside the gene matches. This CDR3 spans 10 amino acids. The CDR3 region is CASSQGQRYF. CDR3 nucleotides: TGTGCCAGCAGCCAGGGACAGAGGTACTTC.

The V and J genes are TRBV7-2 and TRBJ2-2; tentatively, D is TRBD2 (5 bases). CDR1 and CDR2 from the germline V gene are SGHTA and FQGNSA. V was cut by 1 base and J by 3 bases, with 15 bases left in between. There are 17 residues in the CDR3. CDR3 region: CASSLEISLGYTGELFF. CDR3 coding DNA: TGTGCCAGCAGCTTAGAAATCTCACTAGGATACACCGGGGAGCTGTTTTTT.

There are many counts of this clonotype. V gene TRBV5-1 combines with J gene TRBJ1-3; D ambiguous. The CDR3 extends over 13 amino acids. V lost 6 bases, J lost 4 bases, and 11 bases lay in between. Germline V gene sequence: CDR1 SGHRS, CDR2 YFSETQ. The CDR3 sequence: CASKSPAGNTIYF. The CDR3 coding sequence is TGCGCCAGCAAGTCCCCGGCCGGAAACACCATATATTTT.

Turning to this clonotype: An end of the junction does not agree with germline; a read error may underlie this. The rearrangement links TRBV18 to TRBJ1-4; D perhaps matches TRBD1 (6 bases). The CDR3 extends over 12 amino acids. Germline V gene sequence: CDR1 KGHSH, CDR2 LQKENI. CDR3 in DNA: TGTGCCAGCTCACCGGACAGCGAAAAACTGGTTTTT. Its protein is CASSPDSEKLVF.

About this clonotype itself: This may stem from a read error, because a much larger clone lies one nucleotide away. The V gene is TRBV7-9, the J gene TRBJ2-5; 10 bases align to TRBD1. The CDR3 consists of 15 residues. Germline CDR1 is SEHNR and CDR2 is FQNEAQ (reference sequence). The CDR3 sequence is CAGSPGTGAGETQYF. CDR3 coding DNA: TGTGCCGGCAGCCCCGGGACAGGGGCCGGAGAGACCCAGTACTTC.

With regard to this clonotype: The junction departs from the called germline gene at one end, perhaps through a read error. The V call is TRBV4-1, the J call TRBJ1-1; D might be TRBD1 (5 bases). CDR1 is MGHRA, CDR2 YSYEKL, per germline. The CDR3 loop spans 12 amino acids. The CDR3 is CASSPLGTQAFF. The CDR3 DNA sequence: TGTGCCAGCAGCCCCCTGGGGACTCAAGCTTTCTTT.

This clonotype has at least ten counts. The CDR3: CATSDTRGGGRRQPQHF. The CDR3, as DNA: TGTGCCACCAGTGATACCAGGGGAGGGGGAAGACGTCAGCCCCAGCATTTT. The chain employs TRBV24-1 and TRBJ1-5; possibly TRBD1 for D (6 bases). V lost 3 bases and J lost 6, with 20 bases in between. The CDR3 runs 17 residues. Germline CDR1 reads KGHDR; CDR2 reads SFDVKD.

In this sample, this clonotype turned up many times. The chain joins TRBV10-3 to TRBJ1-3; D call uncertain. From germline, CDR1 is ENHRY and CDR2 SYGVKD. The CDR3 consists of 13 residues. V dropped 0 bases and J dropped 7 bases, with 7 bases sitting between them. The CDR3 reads CAISESIPNTIYF. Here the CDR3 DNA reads TGTGCCATCAGTGAGTCGATCCCGAACACCATATATTTT.

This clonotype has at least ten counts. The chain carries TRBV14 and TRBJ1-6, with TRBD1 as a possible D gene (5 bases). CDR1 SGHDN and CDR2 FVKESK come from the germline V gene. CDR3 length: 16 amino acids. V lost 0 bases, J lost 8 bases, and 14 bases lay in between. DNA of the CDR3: TGTGCCAGCAGCCAAGATGGATCAGGGCTTGATTCACCCCTCCACTTT. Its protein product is CASSQDGSGLDSPLHF.

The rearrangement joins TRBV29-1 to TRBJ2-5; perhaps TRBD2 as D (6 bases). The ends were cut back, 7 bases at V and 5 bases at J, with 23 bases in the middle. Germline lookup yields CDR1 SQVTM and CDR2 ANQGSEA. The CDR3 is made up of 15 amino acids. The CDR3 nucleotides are TGCAGCGCTGGCCCGGGACTGGCGGGCGGCGAGACCCAGTACTTC. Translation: CSAGPGLAGGETQYF.

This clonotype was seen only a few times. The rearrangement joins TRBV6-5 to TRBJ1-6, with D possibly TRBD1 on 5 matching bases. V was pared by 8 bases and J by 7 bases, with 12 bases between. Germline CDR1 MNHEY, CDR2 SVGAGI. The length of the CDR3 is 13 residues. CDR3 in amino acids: CASLGRLNSPLHF. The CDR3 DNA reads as TGTGCCAGCCTGGGACGTTTAAATTCACCCCTCCACTTT.

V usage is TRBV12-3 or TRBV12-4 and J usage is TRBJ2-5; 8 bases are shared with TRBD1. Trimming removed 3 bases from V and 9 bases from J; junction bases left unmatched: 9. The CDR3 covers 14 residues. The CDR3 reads CASSFLDRVEAQYF. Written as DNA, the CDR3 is TGTGCCAGCAGTTTTTTGGACAGGGTGGAGGCCCAGTACTTC.

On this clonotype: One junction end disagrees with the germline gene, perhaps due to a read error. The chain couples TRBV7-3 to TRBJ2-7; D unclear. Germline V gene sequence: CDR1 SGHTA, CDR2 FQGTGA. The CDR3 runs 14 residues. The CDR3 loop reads CASSLLGSSYGQYF. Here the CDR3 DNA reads TGTGCCAGCAGCTTACTGGGCAGCTCCTACGGGCAGTACTTC.

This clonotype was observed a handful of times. The CDR3 region is CSARDTRDRVYEQYF. Here the CDR3 DNA reads TGCAGTGCTAGAGACACCCGGGACAGGGTATACGAGCAGTACTTC. V and J are TRBV20-1 and TRBJ2-7; TRBD1 aligns across 9 bases. CDR3 size: 15 residues. The ends lost 0 bases at V and 4 bases at J; junction bases unmatched: 7. CDR1 and CDR2 (germline): DFQATT, SNEGSKA (reference sequence).

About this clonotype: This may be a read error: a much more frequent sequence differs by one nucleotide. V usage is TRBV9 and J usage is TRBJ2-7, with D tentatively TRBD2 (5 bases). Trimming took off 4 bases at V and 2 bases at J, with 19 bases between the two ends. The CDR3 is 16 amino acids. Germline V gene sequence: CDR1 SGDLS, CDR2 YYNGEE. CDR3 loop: CASSKSDYPIAYEQYF. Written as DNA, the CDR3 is TGTGCCAGCAGCAAGAGTGACTACCCGATAGCCTACGAGCAGTACTTC.

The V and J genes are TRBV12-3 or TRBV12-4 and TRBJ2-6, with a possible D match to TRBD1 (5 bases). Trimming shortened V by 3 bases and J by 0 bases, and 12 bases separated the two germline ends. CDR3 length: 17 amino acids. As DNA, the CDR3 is TGTGCCAGCAGTTTGGGCAGGGTGATCTCTGGGGCCAACGTCCTGACTTTC. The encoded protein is CASSLGRVISGANVLTF.

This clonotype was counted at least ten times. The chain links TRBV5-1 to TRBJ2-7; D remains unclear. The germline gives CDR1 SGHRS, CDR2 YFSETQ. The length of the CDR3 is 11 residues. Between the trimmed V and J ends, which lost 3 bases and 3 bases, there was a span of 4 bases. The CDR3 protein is CASSSHYEQYF. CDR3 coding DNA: TGCGCCAGCAGCTCACACTACGAGCAGTACTTC.

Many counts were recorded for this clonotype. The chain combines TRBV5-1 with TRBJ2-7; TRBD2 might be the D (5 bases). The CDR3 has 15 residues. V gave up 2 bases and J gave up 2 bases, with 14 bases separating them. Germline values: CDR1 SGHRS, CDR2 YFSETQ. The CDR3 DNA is TGCGCCAGCAGCTTAAGAGAGGGCGAGACCTACGAGCAGTACTTC. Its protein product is CASSLREGETYEQYF.

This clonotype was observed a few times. The CDR3 DNA reads TGTGCCAGCAGACCGACGGTGAGCTCTGGGGCCAACGTCCTGACTTTC. Encoded protein: CASRPTVSSGANVLTF. The chain joins TRBV3-1 to TRBJ2-6; no definite D call. The CDR3 is 16 residues long. V lost 6 bases and J 0 bases, leaving 12 bases between the germline ends. In germline, CDR1 is LGHDT, CDR2 YNNKEL (reference sequence).

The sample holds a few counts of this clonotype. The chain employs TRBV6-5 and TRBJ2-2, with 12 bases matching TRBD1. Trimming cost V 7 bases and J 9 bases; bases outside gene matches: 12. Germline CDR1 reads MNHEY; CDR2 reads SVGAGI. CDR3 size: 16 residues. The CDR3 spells CASTDSGTGGRRELFF. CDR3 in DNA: TGTGCCAGCACCGACTCCGGGACAGGGGGCCGCCGGGAGCTGTTTTTT.

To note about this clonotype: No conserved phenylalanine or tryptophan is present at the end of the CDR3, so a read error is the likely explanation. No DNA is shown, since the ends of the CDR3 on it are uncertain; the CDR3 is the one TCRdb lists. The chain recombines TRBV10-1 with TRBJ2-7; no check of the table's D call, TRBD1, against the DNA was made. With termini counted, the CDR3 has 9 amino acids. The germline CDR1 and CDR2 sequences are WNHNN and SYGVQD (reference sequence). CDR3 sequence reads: CASSDRDTA.